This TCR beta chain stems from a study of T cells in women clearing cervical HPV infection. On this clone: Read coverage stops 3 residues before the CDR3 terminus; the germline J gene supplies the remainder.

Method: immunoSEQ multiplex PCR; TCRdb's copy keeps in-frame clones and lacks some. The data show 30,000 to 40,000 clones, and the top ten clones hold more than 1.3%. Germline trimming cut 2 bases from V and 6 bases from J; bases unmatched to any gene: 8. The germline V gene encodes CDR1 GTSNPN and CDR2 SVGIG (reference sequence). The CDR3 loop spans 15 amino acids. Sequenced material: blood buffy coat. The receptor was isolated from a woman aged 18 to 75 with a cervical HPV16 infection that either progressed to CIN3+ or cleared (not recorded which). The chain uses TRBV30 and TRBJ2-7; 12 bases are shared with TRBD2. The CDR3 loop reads CAWSLPGLAGSEQYF. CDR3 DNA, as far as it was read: TGTGCCTGGAGTCTTCCGGGACTAGCGGGTTCCGAG.